This section outlines one T cell receptor beta chain sequence together with its context. No antigen is known for it. There are no base qualities to consult, and no much larger clone falls within one base. The method behind the library was the immunoSEQ multiplex PCR assay. The study's own analysis went as follows. A statistical classification framework was built for diagnosing cytomegalovirus status from the catalog of TCR beta chain sequences. The immuneACCESS repertoire file appears here via TCRdb, limited to in-frame rearrangements. These files lack a portion of the clones; in checked studies, under half of the deficit traces to unresolved V genes, and the cause of the others is not known. That table supplies the V and J calls and clone size; D and trimming were determined from the DNA. In all, the sample holds 150,000 to 200,000 clones, and about 96% of those were seen once. 0.8% to 1% of the sample lies in the top ten.

Its CDR3 holds 16 amino acids, cysteine through phenylalanine. Solely the CDR3 DNA is kept, with 48 bases framed from the first base. The germline V end is reduced by 0 bases and the J end by 2 bases; junction bases left unmatched: 4. For CDR1 and CDR2, the germline V gene lists SGDLS and YYNGEE. Separate from the roughly 700-subject first cohort, the validation cohort of about 130 subjects was the group to which the donors belonged. This sample stems from a study of cytomegalovirus exposure and HLA in healthy donors (TCRdb year 2017). About the full investigation: According to a later analysis, one platform produced both the roughly 120 validation repertoires and the 700 or so repertoires of the first cohort. The study aimed to test whether cataloging public T cell receptors could reveal signatures of past pathogen exposure. Besides the first cohort of approximately 670 subjects, a separate validation cohort made up of over 100 different subjects was used. To predict cytomegalovirus infection status, the study brought together high-throughput TCR immunosequencing, statistical association of individual TCRs with disease status, and machine learning. The investigation overall reported the following: The authors suggested that the approach could potentially be extended to other disease states and immunological phenotypes. The classifier was reported to diagnose cytomegalovirus status with high specificity and sensitivity in both the original and validation cohorts. A few of the identified cytomegalovirus-associated TCR beta chains were confirmed in vitro to be specific for cytomegalovirus antigens. A later analysis found that TCRs clustered in the first cohort also tended to co-occur in the 100 to 150 validation repertoires, with 94% of cluster scores above 0. Most TCR sequences were observed very rarely across donors, whereas some public TCRs were present in many individuals. In the study, around 150 TCR beta chains were listed as associated with cytomegalovirus. The validation cohort had no HLA typing available for a later analysis, so co-occurrence within that cohort was assessed over all 130 or so repertoires.

The receptor was derived from a young woman in good health and CMV-seronegative. Input material: PBMCs. The chain was built from TRBV9 and TRBJ2-3; TRBD2 fits 9 bases in the junction. The DNA is as follows: TGTGCCAGCAGCGTAGGGGGCGGGGGGGCCACAGATACGCAGTATTTT. Translated, it reads CASSVGGGGATDTQYF. The entire variable domain, with the stretches around the CDR3 drawn from the reference TRBV9 and TRBJ2-3 proteins, is DSGVTQTPKHLITATGQRVTLRCSPRSGDLSVYWYQQSLDQGLQFLIQYYNGEERAKGNILERFSAQQFPDLHSELNLSSLELGDSALYFCASSVGGGGATDTQYFGPGTRLTVL.